This T cell receptor beta chain derives from a study of T-cell reconstitution after alpha-beta-depleted transplantation in children. This clonotype came up many times. As yet, its antigen is unknown. During its preparation, the TCRbeta library received unique molecular identifiers. A single record per CDR3 protein comes from TCRdb applying MiXCR to the PCR reads. The profile shows fewer than 250,000 distinct CDR3 sequences, around 7.5% of them singletons. The study, taken as a whole, reports: The origin of high day-60 TCRbeta diversity in some patients lay in surviving recipient T cells and thymic progenitors. A year post-transplant, T-cell counts and diversity derived mostly from newly produced T cells. Alpha-beta T cells present about two months after transplant were reported to originate from several hundred expanded graft clones.

The receptor comes from a male patient between 10 and 17 years old who had a stem cell transplant for acute lymphoblastic leukemia, so the T cells may come from the graft donor. The sequencing here drew on PBMCs, mostly from graft donor cells, taken 180 days after TCRalphabeta/CD19-depleted stem cell transplant.

In nucleotides, the CDR3 is TGCGCCAGCAGCGCCGGACTAGCGGGTTCTGTTGGTCCCGGGGAGCTGTTTTTT. Its translation is CASSAGLAGSVGPGELFF. This sequence joins TRBV4-1 and TRBJ2-2; 11 bases fit TRBD2. V shed 5 bases and J 6 bases; nucleotides not matched to a gene: 14. CDR1 is MGHRA, CDR2 YSYEKL, per germline. This CDR3 region has 18 residues.